One sample yielded the 21 T cell receptor beta chains listed below, sequenced in a study of beta chain features in type 1 diabetes. Study conclusions and caveats: Shorter TCRB CDR3s, moderately but significantly so, were found in Type 1 diabetes patients in all four CD4+ subsets.

Antigen specificity for these receptors is unknown. The study reverse transcribed the entire isolated RNA, so it sequenced expressed TCRB transcripts. Profiling relied on immunoSEQ multiplex PCR, and the TCRdb table lists in-frame clones only, not all of them. The table includes roughly 260,000 clones, over 20% detected once. Material for sequencing was naive CD4+ T cells from blood. These receptors all come from a woman aged 40 to 50 with type 1 diabetes.

The rearrangement joins TRBV18 to TRBJ2-7; 7 nucleotides line up with TRBD2. Germline V gene data show CDR1 as KGHSH and CDR2 as LQKENI. The CDR3 totals 15 residues. V shed 0 bases and J 2 bases; nucleotides not matched to a gene: 4. The DNA of the CDR3 is TGTGCCAGCTCACCACCAGCTAGCGGACCCTACGAGCAGTACTTC. It codes for CASSPPASGPYEQYF. Full variable domain (rest looked up from reference TRBV18 and TRBJ2-7): NAGVMQNPRHLVRRRGQEARLRCSPMKGHSHVYWYRQLPEEGLKFMVYLQKENIIDESGMPKERFSAEFPKEGPSILRIQQVVRGDSAAYFCASSPPASGPYEQYFGPGTRLTVT.

This sequence joins TRBV5-1 and TRBJ1-1; TRBD1 agrees at 9 bases. The V gene end was trimmed by 3 bases and the J gene end by 6 bases; junction bases not matched to a gene: 3. Germline CDR1 and CDR2: SGHRS and YFSETQ. This CDR3 is 13 amino acids long. CDR3 nucleotides: TGCGCCAGCAGCTCTTGGGACAGGGCTGAAGCTTTCTTT. It yields the protein CASSSWDRAEAFF.

This rearrangement joins TRBV7-3 to TRBJ2-7; no clear D. The CDR3 consists of 16 residues. The germline CDR1 and CDR2 sequences are SGHTA and FQGTGA. Trimming stripped 4 bases from V and 7 bases from J, with 23 bases between. CDR3 bases: TGTGCCAGCAGCTCATCGAGTATCCCCGTCCGATCGGAGCAGTACTTC. This gives the protein CASSSSSIPVRSEQYF.

This clone was counted between two and nine times. V usage is TRBV28 and J usage is TRBJ2-1, with 7 positions matching TRBD2. This CDR3 is 15 amino acids long. The ends lost 4 bases at V and 7 bases at J; junction bases unmatched: 10. Germline V gene lookup returns CDR1 MDHEN and CDR2 SYDVKM. CDR3 sequence reads: CASSSSGISLNEQFF. DNA of the CDR3: TGTGCCAGCAGTTCAAGCGGGATTTCTCTGAATGAGCAGTTCTTC. The full variable domain, completed using reference TRBV28 and TRBJ2-1, is DVKVTQSSRYLVKRTGEKVFLECVQDMDHENMFWYRQDPGLGLRLIYFSYDVKMKEKGDIPEGYSVSREKKERFSLILESASTNQTSMYLCASSSSGISLNEQFFGPGTRLTVL.

V usage is TRBV4-3 and J usage is TRBJ2-2; no reliable D call. CDR3 length: 14 residues. The germline gives CDR1 LGHNA, CDR2 YSLEER. Deletions cut 0 bases from V and 5 bases from J, with 7 bases between. CDR3 amino acids: CASSQDPETGELFF. CDR3 nucleotide sequence: TGCGCCAGCAGCCAAGACCCCGAGACCGGGGAGCTGTTTTTT.

The chain carries TRBV7-9 and TRBJ2-7; no clear D gene. The CDR3 is 12 residues long. Germline values: CDR1 SEHNR, CDR2 FQNEAQ (reference sequence). Trimming took off 4 bases at V and 5 bases at J, with 9 bases between the two ends. CDR3 bases: TGTGCCAGCAGCTCCCGAACAGACGAGCAGTACTTC. Translation: CASSSRTDEQYF.

In nucleotides, the CDR3 is TGTGCCAGCAGTGAATTTTCGGGGGGGAACACCGGGGAGCTGTTTTTT. Its translation is CASSEFSGGNTGELFF. V usage is TRBV2 and J usage is TRBJ2-2, with 7 nucleotides matching TRBD2. The germline V gene has CDR1 SNHLY and CDR2 FYNNEI. The V gene end was trimmed by 2 bases and the J gene end by 1 base; junction bases not matched to a gene: 4. There are 16 residues in the CDR3.

The chain uses TRBV7-2 and TRBJ1-2, with D tentatively TRBD1 (6 bases). Per germline, CDR1 SGHTA and CDR2 FQGNSA. The CDR3 totals 15 residues. Trimming pared 1 base from V and 6 bases from J, leaving 15 bases between. CDR3 protein: CASSLVAQGKNGYTF. DNA of the CDR3: TGTGCCAGCAGCTTAGTGGCACAGGGAAAGAATGGCTACACCTTC.

The chain combines TRBV18 with TRBJ2-5, with D possibly being TRBD1 (5 bases). This CDR3 has 14 amino acids. Germline CDR1 is KGHSH and CDR2 is LQKENI. Trimming took 1 base from V and 2 from J, leaving 8 bases between them. CDR3 sequence: CASSPLDIQETQYF. As DNA, the CDR3 is TGTGCCAGCTCACCACTGGACATACAAGAGACCCAGTACTTC.

The gene calls are TRBV11-2 and TRBJ2-4; D uncertain. Trimming took off 3 bases at V and 2 bases at J, with 14 bases between the two ends. This CDR3 contains 16 residues. The germline gives CDR1 SGHAT, CDR2 FQNNGV. CDR3 in DNA: TGTGCCAGCAGCTTTTTCGGCGGAGTTTCCAAAAACATTCAGTACTTC. It codes for CASSFFGGVSKNIQYF.

This chain uses TRBV25-1 with TRBJ1-2; no clear D gene. The CDR3 contains 12 residues. V lost 6 bases and J lost 3, with 8 bases in between. The germline gives CDR1 MGHDK, CDR2 SYGVNS. For the CDR3, the DNA is TGTGCCAGCAGCCCGGCGGACTATGGCTACACCTTC. It encodes CASSPADYGYTF.

The chain has TRBV5-1 and TRBJ2-6; D ambiguous. Trimming removed 7 bases at V and 4 bases at J, with 15 bases between. The CDR3 totals 15 residues. Germline assignment: CDR1 SGHRS and CDR2 YFSETQ. The DNA for the CDR3 is TGCGCCAGCCGCCTATCCCCCCCAGGGGCCAACGTCCTGACTTTC. Translated: CASRLSPPGANVLTF.

The chain recombines TRBV6-6 with TRBJ1-1; D might be TRBD1 (5 bases). In germline, CDR1 is MNHNY, CDR2 SVGAGI (reference sequence). Trimming removed 6 bases from V and 0 bases from J, with 11 bases in between. CDR3 size: 14 residues. The CDR3 sequence: CASSFDSMNTEAFF. DNA for the CDR3: TGTGCCAGCAGCTTCGACAGCATGAACACTGAAGCTTTCTTT.

Details on this clone: The same CDR3 is also encoded by other DNA sequences in this sample. The rearrangement links TRBV6-4 to TRBJ2-1; 8 bases map to TRBD2. The ends lost 5 bases at V and 7 bases at J; junction bases unmatched: 1. The CDR3 has 12 amino acids. The germline gives CDR1 MRHNA, CDR2 SNTAGT. The CDR3 DNA is TGTGCCAGCAGTCCGGGAGGGAATGAGCAGTTCTTC. Translating it yields CASSPGGNEQFF.

The gene calls are TRBV5-1 and TRBJ2-6; 9 nucleotides line up with TRBD1. The CDR3 spans 16 residues. Germline V gives CDR1 SGHRS, CDR2 YFSETQ. The junction had 10 bases not matched to a gene; V was cut back by 10 bases and J by 2 bases. The CDR3 protein is CAAGPGQGPGANVLTF. The DNA for the CDR3 is TGCGCCGCCGGACCGGGACAGGGTCCTGGGGCCAACGTCCTGACTTTC.

V usage is TRBV29-1 and J usage is TRBJ2-1, with 9 nucleotides matching TRBD2. J was trimmed by 7 bases and V by 6 bases; bases with no gene match: 7. The CDR3 runs to 13 residues. Looked up from germline, CDR1 is SQVTM and CDR2 is ANQGSEA. CDR3 sequence reads: CSVDFSGRNEQFF. CDR3 nucleotides: TGCAGCGTCGACTTTAGCGGGAGAAATGAGCAGTTCTTC.

This clone was recorded a few times. The chain combines TRBV9 with TRBJ2-7; 8 bases align to TRBD1. CDR1 and CDR2 (germline): SGDLS, YYNGEE. V shed 2 bases, J shed 4 bases, and the junction held 5 bases outside the gene matches. This CDR3 has 14 residues. CDR3 in DNA: TGTGCCAGCAGCGTCGGACAGGGTGGGTACGAGCAGTACTTC. It encodes CASSVGQGGYEQYF.

The V and J genes are TRBV2 and TRBJ2-3, with 7 nucleotides matching TRBD1. The CDR3 is 13 residues long. V shed 5 bases, J shed 4 bases, and the junction held 3 bases outside the gene matches. Germline-derived CDR1 and CDR2 are SNHLY and FYNNEI. The CDR3 sequence is CASSQGGPDTQYF. In DNA, the CDR3 is TGTGCCAGCAGTCAAGGGGGCCCAGATACGCAGTATTTT. Full variable domain (rest looked up from reference TRBV2 and TRBJ2-3): EPEVTQTPSHQVTQMGQEVILRCVPISNHLYFYWYRQILGQKVEFLVSFYNNEISEKSEIFDDQFSVERPDGSNFTLKIRSTKLEDSAMYFCASSQGGPDTQYFGPGTRLTVL.

The V call is TRBV28, the J call TRBJ1-2; TRBD1 matches at 7 bases. This CDR3 spans 14 amino acids. V was pared by 5 bases and J by 1 base, with 4 bases of the junction left unmatched. The germline gives CDR1 MDHEN, CDR2 SYDVKM. The CDR3: CASSQGVRNYGYTF. CDR3 in DNA: TGTGCCAGCAGTCAGGGGGTTCGTAACTATGGCTACACCTTC.

The V and J genes are TRBV2 and TRBJ1-6, with D tentatively TRBD1 (6 bases). V dropped 10 bases and J dropped 3 bases, with 10 bases sitting between them. CDR3 length: 13 residues. Per the germline V gene, CDR1 is SNHLY and CDR2 is FYNNEI. CDR3 sequence: CATRQDYNSPLHF. For the CDR3, the DNA is TGTGCCACCCGACAGGACTATAATTCACCCCTCCACTTT.

The chain joins TRBV25-1 to TRBJ2-5; possible D gene TRBD2, 6 bases. The germline V and J ends were trimmed by 10 bases and 5 bases, with 14 bases remaining between them. Germline values: CDR1 MGHDK, CDR2 SYGVNS. The CDR3 runs to 12 residues. CDR3 DNA: TGTGCCACCGGCGATGGGGGGGAGACCCAGTACTTC. Translation: CATGDGGETQYF.